This T cell receptor beta chain was recovered during a study of blood T cell repertoires in COVID-19 (dated by TCRdb to 2018 to 2020). A note on the overall study: The collaborator samples originated in the United States, Italy and Spain and spanned the acute and convalescent phases of COVID-19. The prospective study material was composed of cDNA or gDNA derived from T cells, B-cell-depleted T cells, or PBMCs. Deeply sampled blood TCRbeta repertoires from subjects exposed to, actively infected with, or recovered from COVID-19 were included in the dataset. The repertoires were made available in a free public database intended to serve as a resource for research on the immune response to SARS-CoV-2. Samples came from the ongoing ImmuneRACE study (first 160 participants) plus 1,254 subjects from 6 global collaborators. Nearly every sample came with metadata listing a de-identified subject ID, COVID-19 status, age in years and sex. Where HLA class I and class II types were available, the types were taken from metadata supplied by the sample provider, not from assay-based typing.

The collaborating institutions used their own protocols to collect whole blood in K2EDTA tubes. For TCRbeta analysis, collaborators shipped samples in one of three forms: frozen whole blood, isolated PBMCs, or DNA extracted from either of those sample types. Summary of the overall study and its limitations: The amount of clinical and demographic metadata varied by source and participant and was provided uncurated.

On this clone: There is no known antigen for this receptor. Qualities for individual bases were not recorded, and no much larger clone is one base off.

The germline V gene yields SGHRS for CDR1 and YFSETQ for CDR2. The CDR3 numbers 14 residues from cysteine through phenylalanine. Only the CDR3 DNA stays, 42 bases, in frame from base 1. Cut back by 1 base and 11 bases, the V and J ends lie 18 bases apart. TCRbeta CDR3 regions were amplified from genomic DNA using the immunoSEQ Assay, a bias-controlled multiplex PCR. The published analysis was carried out like this. The number of nucleated cells in each sample was estimated from the amplification of reference gene primers within the assay. To quantify the absolute abundance of each unique TCRbeta CDR3 rearrangement, sequence reads were collapsed and filtered. For each sample, productive Simpson clonality was calculated as the square root of Simpson's diversity index across productive rearrangements. Entries here come from immuneACCESS through TCRdb and include only in-frame sequences with V and J called. Some clones fail to appear in such tables; in the studies checked, an unresolved V gene covers under half of the shortfall, and the cause of the remainder is unknown. That table is the source of V, J and clone size, and D and trimming were worked out from the DNA. Recorded for this sample are under 250,000 clones; over 80% of them occurred a single time. Of the sample, roughly 5% is held by the ten largest clones.

The TCR comes from a human donor in a cohort sampled during active COVID-19. The V and J genes are TRBV5-1 and TRBJ1-2; a tentative D call is TRBD1 (6 bases match). The sample comprised peripheral blood. The CDR3: CASSLRILTDRYTF. The DNA is TGCGCCAGCAGCTTGCGTATTTTAACGGACAGATACACCTTC.